This TCR beta chain was profiled in a study of CD8 T cells in ankylosing spondylitis. TCRdb processed the 5' RACE reads anew with MiXCR; each CDR3 protein has one entry. The sample carries approximately 220,000 distinct CDR3 sequences, about a quarter recorded once. A note on this clonotype: Antigen unknown.

Whole-study results and caveats: Seemingly characteristic of ankylosing spondylitis blood was a TCR beta motif consisting of about 8 highly homologous variants. Significant enrichment of disease-linked clones was reported in matched ankylosing spondylitis synovial fluid. Prior literature has documented some motif variants in synovial fluid and blood from reactive arthritis.

This CDR3 is built from 15 residues. The germline V gene encodes CDR1 DFQATT and CDR2 SNEGSKA (reference sequence). V lost 6 bases, J lost 7 bases, and 14 bases stayed unmatched. This clonotype was obtained from a male donor with ankylosing spondylitis or in good health (not recorded which). The sample was blood, either unsorted or a sorted T cell fraction (not recorded which). The chain uses TRBV20-1 and TRBJ1-2; 10 nucleotides align to TRBD1. The CDR3 is CSAAPRQGASSGYTF. CDR3 sequence (DNA): TGCAGTGCCGCACCTCGACAGGGGGCGTCTTCTGGCTACACCTTC.